The table lists the clone carrying this TCR beta chain with a few counts. Profiled with immunoSEQ multiplex PCR; TCRdb holds only in-frame clones, not every one. The sample includes more than 95,000 clones, around 76% of them seen just once. The sample originates from a study of blood T cell repertoires in COVID-19. Turning to the study itself: From the United States, Italy and Spain came samples of acute and convalescent COVID-19.

The CDR3 has 15 residues. Germline V gene data show CDR1 as MDHEN and CDR2 as SYDVKM. Trimming shortened V by 3 bases and J by 4 bases, and 13 bases separated the two germline ends. Sequencing used peripheral blood. The V and J genes are TRBV28 and TRBJ1-5; D not resolved. This TCR was recovered from a woman in her sixties or seventies with acute or convalescent COVID-19. The CDR3 DNA follows: TGTGCCAGCAGTTTCAAGGGCGGGTGGAATCAGCCCCAGCATTTT. Translating it yields CASSFKGGWNQPQHF. Using reference TRBV28 and TRBJ1-5 for the parts outside the CDR3, the full variable domain is DVKVTQSSRYLVKRTGEKVFLECVQDMDHENMFWYRQDPGLGLRLIYFSYDVKMKEKGDIPEGYSVSREKKERFSLILESASTNQTSMYLCASSFKGGWNQPQHFGDGTRLSIL.